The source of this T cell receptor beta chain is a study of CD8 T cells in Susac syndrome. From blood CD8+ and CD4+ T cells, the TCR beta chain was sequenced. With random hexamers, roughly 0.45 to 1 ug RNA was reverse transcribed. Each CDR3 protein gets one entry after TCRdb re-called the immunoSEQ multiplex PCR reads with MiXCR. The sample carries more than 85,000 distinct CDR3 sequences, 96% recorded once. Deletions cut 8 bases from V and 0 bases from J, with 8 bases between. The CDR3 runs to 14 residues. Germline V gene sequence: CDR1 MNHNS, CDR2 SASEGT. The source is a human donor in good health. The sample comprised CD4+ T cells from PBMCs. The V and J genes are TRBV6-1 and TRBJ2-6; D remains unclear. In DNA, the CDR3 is TGTGCCAGCGGGCAGTACTCTGGGGCCAACGTCCTGACTTTC. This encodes CASGQYSGANVLTF.